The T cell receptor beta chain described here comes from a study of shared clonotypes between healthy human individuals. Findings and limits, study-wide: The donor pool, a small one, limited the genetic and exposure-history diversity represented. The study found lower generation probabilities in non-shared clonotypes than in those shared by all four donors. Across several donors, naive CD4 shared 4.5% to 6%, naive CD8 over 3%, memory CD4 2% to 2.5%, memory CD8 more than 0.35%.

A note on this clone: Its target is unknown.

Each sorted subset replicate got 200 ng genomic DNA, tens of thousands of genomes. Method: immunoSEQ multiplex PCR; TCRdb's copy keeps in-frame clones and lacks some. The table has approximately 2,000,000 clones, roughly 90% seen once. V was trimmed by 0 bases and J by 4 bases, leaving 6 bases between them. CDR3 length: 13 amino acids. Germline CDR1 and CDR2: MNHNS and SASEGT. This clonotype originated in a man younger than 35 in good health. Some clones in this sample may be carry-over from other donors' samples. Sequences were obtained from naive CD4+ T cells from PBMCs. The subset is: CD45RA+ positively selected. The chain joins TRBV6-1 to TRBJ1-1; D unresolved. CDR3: CASSEAGSTEAFF. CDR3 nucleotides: TGTGCCAGCAGTGAAGCGGGGAGCACTGAAGCTTTCTTT.